This T cell receptor (beta chain) was observed in a study of response to subunit inactivated influenza vaccine. TCRdb reprocessed the RT-PCR reads with MiXCR, giving one entry per CDR3 protein. This table has approximately 500,000 distinct CDR3 sequences, around 13% appearing once. V was cut by 0 bases and J by 7 bases, with 13 bases left in between. The CDR3 contains 15 residues. The germline V gene encodes CDR1 SGHRS and CDR2 YFSETQ. The source is a man aged 50 to 60 who received an inactivated influenza vaccine. V usage is TRBV5-1 and J usage is TRBJ2-2; D is possibly TRBD1 (5 bases). The material sequenced was PBMCs from blood, taken about 11 days after vaccination. This CDR3 reads CASSLADSEFGELFF. The CDR3 DNA is TGCGCCAGCAGCTTGGCCGACAGTGAATTCGGGGAGCTGTTTTTT. The variable domain in full, with the rest retrieved from reference TRBV5-1 and TRBJ2-2, is KAGVTQTPRYLIKTRGQQVTLSCSPISGHRSVSWYQQTPGQGLQFLFEYFSETQRNKGNFPGRFSGRQFSNSRSEMNVSTLELGDSALYLCASSLADSEFGELFFGEGSRLTVL.